What follows are 12 T cell receptor beta chains derived from one specimen sequenced in a study of identical twins' blood T cells. MiXCR was run by TCRdb on the 5' RACE reads, yielding one entry per CDR3 protein. This table has around 380,000 distinct CDR3 sequences, roughly 27% appearing once. The sequenced sample consisted of PBMCs. The receptors derive from a woman aged 18 to 55 in good health.

The chain combines TRBV6-5 with TRBJ1-1, with a tentative D call TRBD1 (6 bases). Trimming removed 2 bases from V and 0 bases from J, with 10 bases in between. The CDR3 totals 15 residues. Germline V gives CDR1 MNHEY, CDR2 SVGAGI. In nucleotides, the CDR3 is TGTGCCAGCAGTTACGGAGACAGGATGAACACTGAAGCTTTCTTT. Amino acid sequence: CASSYGDRMNTEAFF.

In its sample, this clonotype was seen a few times. The chain carries TRBV5-1 and TRBJ2-1; D not resolved. CDR3 length: 12 amino acids. V was clipped by 4 bases and J by 8 bases, with 10 bases between them. Germline V gives CDR1 SGHRS, CDR2 YFSETQ. CDR3 protein: CASSPGNYEQFF. The CDR3 region has the DNA TGCGCCAGCAGCCCGGGTAACTATGAGCAGTTCTTC.

V usage is TRBV3-1 and J usage is TRBJ2-5; D is unclear. CDR1 and CDR2 (germline): LGHDT, YNNKEL (reference sequence). The V end was cut by 1 base, the J end by 9 bases, with 6 bases between. The CDR3 spans 11 residues. In DNA, the CDR3 is TGTGCCAGCAGCCAAGTCGAGGCCCAGTACTTC. This sequence encodes CASSQVEAQYF.

This clonotype appeared many times. The rearrangement links TRBV5-1 to TRBJ2-3, with TRBD2 as a possible D gene (5 bases). The germline gives CDR1 SGHRS, CDR2 YFSETQ. The CDR3 is 13 amino acids. V gave up 0 bases and J gave up 4 bases, with 6 bases separating them. The CDR3 sequence: CASSLAEADTQYF. The CDR3 DNA reads TGCGCCAGCAGCTTGGCGGAGGCAGATACGCAGTATTTT.

As concerns this clonotype: Without the conserved terminal phenylalanine or tryptophan, this CDR3 likely stems from a read error. V gene TRBV29-1 combines with J gene TRBJ1-1; 10 bases map to TRBD1. CDR3 size: 13 residues. In germline, CDR1 is SQVTM, CDR2 ANQGSEA. Losses at the gene ends were 6 bases for V and 5 bases for J; bases not matched to a gene: 6. CDR3: CSVRTGGDTEAFS. CDR3 DNA: TGCAGCGTCCGGACAGGGGGAGATACTGAAGCTTTCTCT.

The genes are TRBV6-5 and TRBJ2-3, with TRBD1 matching 7 bases. There are 14 residues in the CDR3. V lost 4 bases, J lost 2 bases, and 3 bases stayed unmatched. Germline V CDR1 and CDR2: MNHEY, SVGAGI. The CDR3 sequence: CASSLQGTTDTQYF. In nucleotides, the CDR3 is TGTGCCAGCAGTTTACAGGGGACCACAGATACGCAGTATTTT.

The rearrangement links TRBV20-1 to TRBJ2-3; unclear D gene. The CDR3 runs 11 residues. The V end lost 3 bases, the J end lost 4 bases, and 5 bases lay between the germline ends. In germline, CDR1 is DFQATT, CDR2 SNEGSKA (reference sequence). CDR3 sequence (DNA): TGCAGTGCTAGGGTCGCAGATACGCAGTATTTT. Its translation is CSARVADTQYF.

Turning to this clonotype: A much bigger clone sits one base away, suggesting this may be a read error. CDR3 region: CSVRAGNYGYTF. In DNA form, the CDR3 reads TGCAGCGTTAGGGCGGGGAACTATGGCTACACCTTC. The V and J genes are TRBV29-1 and TRBJ1-2; D gene uncertain. This CDR3 comprises 12 residues. The V end lost 5 bases, the J end lost 2 bases, and 9 bases lay between the germline ends. Germline V lookup: CDR1 SQVTM, CDR2 ANQGSEA.

This clonotype has more than one count but fewer than ten. The chain combines TRBV18 with TRBJ2-4; D not certain. The V gene lost 5 bases and the J gene lost 5 bases, with 7 bases spanning the gap. The germline CDR1 and CDR2 sequences are KGHSH and LQKENI. The length of the CDR3 is 12 residues. CDR3 in amino acids: CASSATENIQYF. The CDR3, as DNA: TGTGCCAGCTCAGCTACAGAAAACATTCAGTACTTC.

This clonotype was seen more than once but under ten times. The chain carries TRBV20-1 and TRBJ2-1; 9 nucleotides match TRBD2. The CDR3 is 15 amino acids. The ends lost 5 bases at V and 6 bases at J; junction bases unmatched: 11. CDR1 is DFQATT and CDR2 is SNEGSKA in the germline V gene (reference sequence). The CDR3: CSAPSWAAGGNEQFF. CDR3 nucleotide sequence: TGCAGTGCTCCATCTTGGGCAGCGGGAGGCAATGAGCAGTTCTTC.

The chain links TRBV20-1 to TRBJ2-1; D not resolved. V was trimmed by 0 bases and J by 6 bases, leaving 9 bases between them. Germline CDR1 reads DFQATT; CDR2 reads SNEGSKA (reference sequence). The CDR3 loop spans 13 amino acids. For the CDR3, the DNA is TGCAGTGCTAGAGATGTAACGGTCAATGAGCAGTTCTTC. Protein: CSARDVTVNEQFF.

The rearrangement uses TRBV5-5 and TRBJ2-3; unclear D gene. Trimming took off 5 bases at V and 0 bases at J, with 10 bases between the two ends. The CDR3 contains 14 residues. CDR1 and CDR2 from the germline V gene are SGHKS and YYEKEE (reference sequence). Here the CDR3 reads CASSLLDSTDTQYF. The CDR3 DNA is TGTGCCAGCAGTCTTCTAGATAGCACAGATACGCAGTATTTT.